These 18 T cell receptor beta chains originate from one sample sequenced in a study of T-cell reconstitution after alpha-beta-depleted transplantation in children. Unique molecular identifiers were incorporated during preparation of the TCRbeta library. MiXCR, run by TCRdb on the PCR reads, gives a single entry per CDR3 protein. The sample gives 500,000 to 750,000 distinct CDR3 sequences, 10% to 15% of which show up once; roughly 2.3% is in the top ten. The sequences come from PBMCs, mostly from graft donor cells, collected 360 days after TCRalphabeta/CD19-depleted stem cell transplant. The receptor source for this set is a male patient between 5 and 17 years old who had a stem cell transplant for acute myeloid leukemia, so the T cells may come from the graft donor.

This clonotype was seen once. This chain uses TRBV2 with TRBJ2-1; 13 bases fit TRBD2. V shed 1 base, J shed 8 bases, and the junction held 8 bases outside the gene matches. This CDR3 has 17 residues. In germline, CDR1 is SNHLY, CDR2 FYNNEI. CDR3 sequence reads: CASSEVGLAGVSDEQFF. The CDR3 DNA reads TGTGCCAGCAGTGAAGTTGGACTAGCGGGAGTTTCCGATGAGCAGTTCTTC.

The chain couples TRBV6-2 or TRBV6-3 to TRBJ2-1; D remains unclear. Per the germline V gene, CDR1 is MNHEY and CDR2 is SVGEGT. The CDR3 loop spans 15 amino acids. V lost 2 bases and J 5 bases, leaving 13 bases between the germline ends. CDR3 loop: CASSYEARGDNEQFF. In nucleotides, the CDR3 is TGTGCCAGCAGTTACGAGGCTCGCGGCGACAATGAGCAGTTCTTC.

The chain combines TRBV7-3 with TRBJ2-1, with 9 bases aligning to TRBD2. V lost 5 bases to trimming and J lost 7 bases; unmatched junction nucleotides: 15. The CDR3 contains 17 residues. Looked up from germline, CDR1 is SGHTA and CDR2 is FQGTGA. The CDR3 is CASSPHQVSGSLNEQFF. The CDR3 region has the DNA TGTGCCAGCAGCCCTCACCAGGTTAGCGGGAGTTTGAATGAGCAGTTCTTC. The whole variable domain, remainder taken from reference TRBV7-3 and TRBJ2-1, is GAGVSQTPSNKVTEKGKYVELRCDPISGHTALYWYRQSLGQGPEFLIYFQGTGAADDSGLPNDRFFAVRPEGSVSTLKIQRTERGDSAVYLCASSPHQVSGSLNEQFFGPGTRLTVL.

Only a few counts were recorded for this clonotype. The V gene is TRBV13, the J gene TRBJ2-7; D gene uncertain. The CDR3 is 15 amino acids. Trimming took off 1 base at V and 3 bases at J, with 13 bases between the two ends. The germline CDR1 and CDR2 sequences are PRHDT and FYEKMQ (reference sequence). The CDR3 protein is CASSLDPEQDYEQYF. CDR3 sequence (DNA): TGTGCCAGCAGCTTAGACCCCGAGCAGGACTACGAGCAGTACTTC.

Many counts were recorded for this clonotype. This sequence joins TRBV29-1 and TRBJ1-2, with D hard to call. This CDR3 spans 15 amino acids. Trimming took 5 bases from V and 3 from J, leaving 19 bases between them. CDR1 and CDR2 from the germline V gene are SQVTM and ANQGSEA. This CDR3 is CSVLLGKGPDYGYTF. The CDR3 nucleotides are TGCAGCGTTCTCCTAGGGAAGGGCCCGGACTATGGCTACACCTTC.

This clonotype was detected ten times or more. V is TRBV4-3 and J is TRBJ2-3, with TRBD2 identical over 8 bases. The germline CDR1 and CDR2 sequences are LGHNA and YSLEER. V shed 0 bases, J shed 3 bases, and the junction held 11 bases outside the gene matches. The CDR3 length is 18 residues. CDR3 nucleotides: TGCGCCAGCAGCCAAGATAATGGTGCTAGCGGGCTAACAGATACGCAGTATTTT. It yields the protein CASSQDNGASGLTDTQYF.

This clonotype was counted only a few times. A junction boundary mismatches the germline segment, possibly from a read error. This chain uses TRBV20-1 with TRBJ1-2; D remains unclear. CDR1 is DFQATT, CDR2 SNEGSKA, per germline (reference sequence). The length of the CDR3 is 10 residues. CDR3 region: CSANNDGYTF. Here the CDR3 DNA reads TGCAGTGCTAATAACGATGGCTACACCTTC.

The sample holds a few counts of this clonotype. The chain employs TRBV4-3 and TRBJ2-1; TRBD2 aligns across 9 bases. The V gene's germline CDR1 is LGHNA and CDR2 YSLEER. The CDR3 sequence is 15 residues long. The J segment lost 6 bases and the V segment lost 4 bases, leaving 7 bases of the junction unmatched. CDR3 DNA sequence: TGCGCCAGCAGCCCCGGGACTAGCTTTGGCAATGAGCAGTTCTTC. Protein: CASSPGTSFGNEQFF.

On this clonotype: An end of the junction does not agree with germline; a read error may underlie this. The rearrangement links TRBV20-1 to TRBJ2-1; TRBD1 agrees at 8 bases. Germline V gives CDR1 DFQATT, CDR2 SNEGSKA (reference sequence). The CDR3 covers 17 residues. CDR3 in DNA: TGCTGTGCTCCTCAGGGGGCAAGGATCCTTCTTTACAATGAGCAGTTCTTC. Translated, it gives CCAPQGARILLYNEQFF.

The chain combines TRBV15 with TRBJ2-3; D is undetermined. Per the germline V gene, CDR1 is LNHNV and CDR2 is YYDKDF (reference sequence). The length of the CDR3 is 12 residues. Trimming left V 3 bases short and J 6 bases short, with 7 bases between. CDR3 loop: CATSSPKDTQYF. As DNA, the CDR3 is TGTGCCACCAGCAGTCCCAAGGATACGCAGTATTTT.

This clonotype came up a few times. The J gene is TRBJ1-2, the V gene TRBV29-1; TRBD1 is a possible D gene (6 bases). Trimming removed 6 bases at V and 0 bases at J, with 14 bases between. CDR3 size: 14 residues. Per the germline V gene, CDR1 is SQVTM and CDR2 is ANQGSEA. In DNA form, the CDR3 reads TGCAGCGTCCGAGCGGGGGCCGCTAACTATGGCTACACCTTC. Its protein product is CSVRAGAANYGYTF.

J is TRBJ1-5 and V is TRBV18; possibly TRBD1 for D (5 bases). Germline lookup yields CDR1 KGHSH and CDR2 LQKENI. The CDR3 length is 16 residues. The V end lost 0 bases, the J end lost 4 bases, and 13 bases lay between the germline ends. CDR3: CASSPPTQGNNQPQHF. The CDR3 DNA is TGTGCCAGCTCACCACCGACCCAGGGTAATAATCAGCCCCAGCATTTT. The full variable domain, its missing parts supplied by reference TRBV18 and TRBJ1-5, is NAGVMQNPRHLVRRRGQEARLRCSPMKGHSHVYWYRQLPEEGLKFMVYLQKENIIDESGMPKERFSAEFPKEGPSILRIQQVVRGDSAAYFCASSPPTQGNNQPQHFGDGTRLSIL.

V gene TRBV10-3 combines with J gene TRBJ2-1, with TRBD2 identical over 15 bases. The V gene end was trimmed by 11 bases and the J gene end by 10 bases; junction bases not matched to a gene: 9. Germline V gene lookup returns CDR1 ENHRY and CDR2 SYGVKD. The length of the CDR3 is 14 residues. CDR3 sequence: CASQGLAGGGEQFF. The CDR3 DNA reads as TGTGCCTCCCAGGGACTAGCGGGAGGAGGGGAGCAGTTCTTC.

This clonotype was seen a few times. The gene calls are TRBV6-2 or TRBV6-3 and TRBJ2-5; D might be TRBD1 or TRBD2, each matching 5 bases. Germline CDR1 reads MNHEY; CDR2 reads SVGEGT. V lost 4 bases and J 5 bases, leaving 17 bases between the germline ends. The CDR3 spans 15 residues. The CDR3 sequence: CASSWARGSGETQYF. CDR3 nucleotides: TGTGCCAGCAGTTGGGCGAGGGGATCAGGCGAGACCCAGTACTTC.

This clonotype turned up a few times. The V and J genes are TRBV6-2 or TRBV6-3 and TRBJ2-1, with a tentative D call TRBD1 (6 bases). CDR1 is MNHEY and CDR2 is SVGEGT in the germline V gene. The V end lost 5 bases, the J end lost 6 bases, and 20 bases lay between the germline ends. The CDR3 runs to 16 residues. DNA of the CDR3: TGTGCCAGCAGTCCAGGGGTCGGGGTTGAACGCAATGAGCAGTTCTTC. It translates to CASSPGVGVERNEQFF.

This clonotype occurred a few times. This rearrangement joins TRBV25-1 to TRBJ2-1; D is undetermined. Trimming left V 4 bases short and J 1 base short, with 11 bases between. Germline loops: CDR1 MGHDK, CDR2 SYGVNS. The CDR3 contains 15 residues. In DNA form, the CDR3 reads TGTGCCAGCAGTGTGGCGCTCCTTTCCTACAATGAGCAGTTCTTC. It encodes CASSVALLSYNEQFF.

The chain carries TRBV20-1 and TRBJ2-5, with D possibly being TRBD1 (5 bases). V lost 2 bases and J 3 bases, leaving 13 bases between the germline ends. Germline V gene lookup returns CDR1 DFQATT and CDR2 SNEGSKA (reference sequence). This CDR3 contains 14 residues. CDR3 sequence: CSARSWTSEETQYF. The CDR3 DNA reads TGCAGTGCTAGAAGTTGGACATCGGAAGAGACCCAGTACTTC.

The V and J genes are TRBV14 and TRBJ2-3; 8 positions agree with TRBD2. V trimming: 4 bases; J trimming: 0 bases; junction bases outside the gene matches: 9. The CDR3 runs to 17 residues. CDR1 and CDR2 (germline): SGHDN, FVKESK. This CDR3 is CASSPASGLGSTDTQYF. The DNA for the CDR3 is TGTGCCAGCAGCCCCGCTAGCGGGCTGGGTAGCACAGATACGCAGTATTTT.